A selection of T cell receptor beta chains follows, all from one sample in a study of ipilimumab plus nivolumab after autologous stem cell transplantation. Clones were sequenced by immunoSEQ multiplex PCR, and TCRdb holds only the in-frame ones, with some missing. Here the sample spans over 75,000 clones, approximately 83% being singletons. Sequenced here: PBMCs, sampled in a trial of ipilimumab plus nivolumab as post-transplant consolidation. Source of these receptors: a male donor with diffuse large B-cell lymphoma. The CDR3 runs from the conserved cysteine through the conserved F or W. The order of the fields is J gene, clone size, D gene, V gene, CDR3 DNA, CDR3 protein. D genes are given only for firm matches. For some rows the clone size is stated as once, few or many, or as a class when expanded; others skip it.

j_call: TRBJ2-7; clone_size: .; d_call: .; v_call: TRBV4-1; cdr3_nt: TGCGCCAGCAGCCACACGATAGAACAGCCGGGCCCAGCACATTACGAGCAGTACTTC; cdr3_aa: CASSHTIEQPGPAHYEQYF
j_call: TRBJ2-1; clone_size: .; d_call: .; v_call: TRBV9; cdr3_nt: TGTGCCAGCAGCGTGCTGGAGGAGCAGTTCTTC; cdr3_aa: CASSVLEEQFF
j_call: TRBJ1-3; clone_size: .; d_call: .; v_call: TRBV12-5; cdr3_nt: TGTGCTAGTGGTTCGTCGAGTAGAAACACCATATATTTT; cdr3_aa: CASGSSSRNTIYF
j_call: TRBJ2-7; clone_size: few; d_call: TRBD2; v_call: TRBV4-3; cdr3_nt: TGCGCCAGCAGCCAAGAACTAGCGGGGATGGGCGAGCAGTACTTC; cdr3_aa: CASSQELAGMGEQYF
j_call: TRBJ1-1; clone_size: .; d_call: .; v_call: TRBV19; cdr3_nt: TGTGCCAGTACCTTGGACAGAAACACTGAAGCTTTCTTT; cdr3_aa: CASTLDRNTEAFF
j_call: TRBJ2-7; clone_size: .; d_call: .; v_call: TRBV12-5; cdr3_nt: TGTGCTAGTGGTTTGGTACGAGTCCAAGGAGCTCCTCCCCACGAGCAGTACTTC; cdr3_aa: CASGLVRVQGAPPHEQYF
j_call: TRBJ1-6; clone_size: .; d_call: TRBD1; v_call: TRBV4-2; cdr3_nt: TGTGCCAGCAGCCGCCGACAGGGGCCATTGGGGAGGGATAATTCACCCCTCCACTTT; cdr3_aa: CASSRRQGPLGRDNSPLHF
j_call: TRBJ2-1; clone_size: .; d_call: .; v_call: TRBV7-2; cdr3_nt: TGTGCCAGCAGCTTAGAGGCAGGCGGACGTTACAATGAGCAGTTCTTC; cdr3_aa: CASSLEAGGRYNEQFF
j_call: TRBJ2-7; clone_size: .; d_call: TRBD1; v_call: TRBV7-2; cdr3_nt: TGTGCCAGCAGCGTATCGACAGGGTCAACCTACGAGCAGTACTTC; cdr3_aa: CASSVSTGSTYEQYF
j_call: TRBJ2-3; clone_size: .; d_call: .; v_call: TRBV7-9; cdr3_nt: TGTGCCAGCAGCTTAGAAGACCAAACAGATACGCAGTATTTT; cdr3_aa: CASSLEDQTDTQYF
j_call: TRBJ2-1; clone_size: few; d_call: .; v_call: TRBV9; cdr3_nt: TGTGCCAGCAGCGTAGTGGCGGGCCTCAGCTCCTACAATGAGCAGTTCTTC; cdr3_aa: CASSVVAGLSSYNEQFF
j_call: TRBJ2-3; clone_size: once; d_call: .; v_call: TRBV9; cdr3_nt: TGTGCCAGCAGCGACTGGATGAGGACGTCCCATGGCACAGATACGCAGTATTTT; cdr3_aa: CASSDWMRTSHGTDTQYF
j_call: TRBJ2-2; clone_size: .; d_call: .; v_call: TRBV4-2; cdr3_nt: TGTGCCAGCAGCCAAGCGACAGCGCACTCCGGGGAGCTGTTTTTT; cdr3_aa: CASSQATAHSGELFF
j_call: TRBJ1-2; clone_size: .; d_call: .; v_call: TRBV18; cdr3_nt: TGTGCCAGCTCACCGGGGGGCTTGAAGAACTATGGCTACACCTTC; cdr3_aa: CASSPGGLKNYGYTF
j_call: TRBJ2-7; clone_size: .; d_call: TRBD2; v_call: TRBV7-2; cdr3_nt: TGTGCCAGCACCCAATCCTGGGGGGGGAACTACGAGCAGTACTTC; cdr3_aa: CASTQSWGGNYEQYF
j_call: TRBJ1-6; clone_size: .; d_call: TRBD1; v_call: TRBV7-9; cdr3_nt: TGTGCCAGCAGCTGGGGGACAGGGGGCCTTTCACCCCTCCACTTT; cdr3_aa: CASSWGTGGLSPLHF
j_call: TRBJ1-6; clone_size: .; d_call: .; v_call: TRBV7-9; cdr3_nt: TGTGCCAGCAGCGGACGGGACATCTTTTCACCCCTCCACTTT; cdr3_aa: CASSGRDIFSPLHF
j_call: TRBJ2-5; clone_size: few; d_call: .; v_call: TRBV7-9; cdr3_nt: TGTGCCAGCAGCTTGACAGTCCAAGAGACCCAGTACTTC; cdr3_aa: CASSLTVQETQYF
j_call: TRBJ2-4; clone_size: .; d_call: TRBD1; v_call: TRBV6-6; cdr3_nt: TGTGCCAGCAGCCAGGGGGCTTTATACAAAAACATTCAGTACTTC; cdr3_aa: CASSQGALYKNIQYF
j_call: TRBJ2-5; clone_size: .; d_call: .; v_call: TRBV2; cdr3_nt: TGTGCCAGCAGTGAAGCGGGTATGGCTCGGGAGACCCAGTACTTC; cdr3_aa: CASSEAGMARETQYF
j_call: TRBJ1-5; clone_size: few; d_call: .; v_call: TRBV2; cdr3_nt: TGTGCCAGCATGACAGATACTAATCAGCCCCAGCATTTT; cdr3_aa: CASMTDTNQPQHF
j_call: TRBJ2-7; clone_size: .; d_call: .; v_call: TRBV6-6; cdr3_nt: TGTGCCAGCAGCTCTAACTTCTACGAGCAGTACTTC; cdr3_aa: CASSSNFYEQYF
j_call: TRBJ2-3; clone_size: .; d_call: .; v_call: TRBV9; cdr3_nt: TGTGCCAGCAGCGCCACTCTAGATACGCAGTATTTT; cdr3_aa: CASSATLDTQYF
j_call: TRBJ2-6; clone_size: .; d_call: TRBD1; v_call: TRBV19; cdr3_nt: TGTGCCAGTAGTATGGGGGCGACAGGGGCTTTTGATGGGGCCAACGTCCTGACTTTC; cdr3_aa: CASSMGATGAFDGANVLTF
j_call: TRBJ2-7; clone_size: .; d_call: .; v_call: TRBV4-2; cdr3_nt: TGTGCCAGCAGCCAACTTGTAGGGGGAAGCGAGCAGTACTTC; cdr3_aa: CASSQLVGGSEQYF
j_call: TRBJ2-7; clone_size: .; d_call: .; v_call: TRBV2; cdr3_nt: TGTGCCAGCAGTGAAGAGGGGGTGAAAGAGCAGTACTTC; cdr3_aa: CASSEEGVKEQYF
j_call: TRBJ2-7; clone_size: .; d_call: TRBD2; v_call: TRBV14; cdr3_nt: TGTGCCAGCAGCAAGGGAGGGAGCGAGCAGTACTTC; cdr3_aa: CASSKGGSEQYF
j_call: TRBJ2-7; clone_size: .; d_call: TRBD2; v_call: TRBV7-2; cdr3_nt: TGTGCCAGCAGCCTCACTAGCGGGCCCAACTACGAGCAGTACTTC; cdr3_aa: CASSLTSGPNYEQYF
j_call: TRBJ1-2; clone_size: .; d_call: .; v_call: TRBV15; cdr3_nt: TGTACTAAGACAGAACGAGATCCGACCTATGGCTACACCTTC; cdr3_aa: CTKTERDPTYGYTF
j_call: TRBJ1-1; clone_size: .; d_call: TRBD1; v_call: TRBV7-8; cdr3_nt: TGTGCCAGCAGCCTAGCCGGGACAGCGAACACTGAAGCTTTCTTT; cdr3_aa: CASSLAGTANTEAFF